This T cell receptor (beta chain) emerged from a study of blood T cell repertoires in COVID-19 (dated by TCRdb to about 2020). At the level of the whole study: Samples from collaborators originated in the United States, Italy and Spain and spanned both the acute and convalescent phases of COVID-19. The prospective study material was composed of cDNA or gDNA derived from T cells, B-cell-depleted T cells, or PBMCs. Subjects who had been exposed to COVID-19, were actively infected with it, or had recovered from it provided the deeply sampled blood TCRbeta repertoires that made up the dataset. The repertoires were released in a freely available public database intended as a resource for research on the immune response to SARS-CoV-2. Samples came from the ongoing ImmuneRACE study (first 160 participants) plus 1,254 subjects from 6 global collaborators. A de-identified subject ID, COVID-19 status, age in years and sex were almost always included in the sample metadata. Where available, HLA class I and class II types were obtained from metadata supplied by the sample provider rather than from assay-based typing.

Of note for this clone: Its antigen is still unknown. No per-base quality is available; no much larger clone lies one base away.

General conclusions and limits of the study: Clinical and demographic metadata were provided uncurated, with the amount varying by source and participant.

Reading from cysteine to phenylalanine, the CDR3 counts 14 amino acids. Left in the record is the CDR3 DNA by itself, 42 bases read in frame from the first base. CDR1 MNHEY and CDR2 SVGAGI were looked up in the germline V gene. Between the V and J ends, shortened by 6 bases and 5 bases respectively, the junction contains 14 bases. In the prospective study, participants were roughly 18 to 100 years old, resided in about two dozen geographic areas of the United States, and were enrolled through a virtual design. To assign participants to cohorts, the prospective study relied on clinical history that participants themselves reported in a screening survey and a study questionnaire. A participant counted as exposed if, within 2 weeks of entering the study, that participant had been in contact with someone who had a PCR-confirmed or clinician-diagnosed COVID-19 case. In the prospective study, mobile phlebotomists collected whole blood, serum and a nasopharyngeal or oropharyngeal swab from each participant. Over an approximately 2-month period, participants in the prospective study had the option of providing additional blood draws and questionnaires. Blood samples from the prospective study were shipped frozen or at room temperature prior to DNA extraction.

TCRbeta CDR3 regions were amplified from genomic DNA by means of the immunoSEQ Assay, a bias-controlled multiplex PCR. The authors processed their data as follows. Nucleated cell counts per sample were estimated from amplification of reference gene primers within the assay. To quantify the absolute abundance of each unique TCRbeta CDR3 rearrangement, sequence reads were collapsed and filtered. For each sample, productive Simpson clonality was calculated as the square root of Simpson's diversity index over productive rearrangements. The table was pulled from immuneACCESS by TCRdb, which kept in-frame rearrangements only. Such tables lose some clones; where checked, under half of the loss comes from unresolved V genes, and the rest has no known cause. For V, J and clone size, that table is used; D and trimming come from the DNA. The sample contains more than 300,000 clones, approximately 90% of them found a single time. The top ten hold almost 4% of the sample.

Sequences were obtained from PBMCs or T cells enriched from blood (not recorded which). The rearrangement joined TRBV6-5 to TRBJ1-5, with a weak D call of TRBD1 (6 bases match). This receptor was taken from a woman aged 25 to 45 who had been exposed to COVID-19. The DNA sequence is TGTGCCAGCAGACTGACAGGTGGGGATCAGCCCCAGCATTTT. This yields the protein CASRLTGGDQPQHF.